This T cell receptor (beta chain) was found in a study of blood T cells in healthy people across ages. Study-level results: Across samples, TCR beta diversity tracked strongly with naive T cell percentage.

The study drew donors from healthy Caucasian individuals in Russia aged roughly 6 to 90. Every sample had a minimum of 6.5 million PBMCs isolated. The use of a sample-barcoded 5' primer and a J-beta primer mix characterized a second PCR of 7 to 11 cycles. Via MiXCR, TCRdb re-called the 5' RACE reads, giving one row per CDR3 protein. In the table there are 700,000 to 950,000 distinct CDR3 sequences, more than 45% of which are singletons. For this clonotype: Its antigen is still unknown.

After removal of 2 bases from V and 8 bases from J, the junction contained 11 bases not matched to a gene. This CDR3 is 15 amino acids long. Material for sequencing was blood. The chain recombines TRBV12-3 or TRBV12-4 with TRBJ1-2; 7 bases are a match to TRBD1. The receptor comes from a man younger than 40 in good health. CDR3: CASSLKGQSYGGYTF. The CDR3 DNA reads TGTGCCAGCAGTTTAAAGGGACAGAGCTATGGAGGCTACACCTTC.